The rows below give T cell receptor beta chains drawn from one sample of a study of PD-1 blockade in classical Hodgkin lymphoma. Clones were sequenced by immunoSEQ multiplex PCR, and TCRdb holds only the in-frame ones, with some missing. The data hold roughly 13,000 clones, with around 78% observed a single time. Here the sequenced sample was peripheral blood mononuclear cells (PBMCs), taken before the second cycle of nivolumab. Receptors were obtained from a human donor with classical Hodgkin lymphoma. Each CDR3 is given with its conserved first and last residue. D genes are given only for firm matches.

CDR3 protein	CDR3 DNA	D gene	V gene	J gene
CASSIDGTVYGYTF	TGTGCCAGTAGTATAGACGGGACAGTCTATGGCTACACCTTC	TRBD1	TRBV19	TRBJ1-2
CASSIDGTGEGLPQGYGYTF	TGTGCCAGTAGTATAGACGGAACAGGGGAAGGACTACCCCAGGGCTATGGCTACACCTTC	TRBD1	TRBV19	TRBJ1-2
CASSDGGGSPLHF	TGCGCCAGCAGTGACGGGGGCGGTTCACCCCTCCACTTT	-	TRBV10-1	TRBJ1-6
CASSLDGRGHNEQFF	TGCGCCAGCAGCTTGGATGGCAGGGGACACAATGAGCAGTTCTTC	-	TRBV5-1	TRBJ2-1
CASRYDTNTEAFF	TGTGCCAGCAGGTATGATACGAACACTGAAGCTTTCTTT	-	TRBV7-6	TRBJ1-1
CASSLVRWQGNGAFF	TGTGCCAGCAGCTTAGTACGTTGGCAGGGGAATGGGGCTTTCTTT	-	TRBV7-2	TRBJ1-1
CASSYVRGGNTIYF	TGTGCCAGCAGTTATGTCAGGGGTGGAAACACCATATATTTT	-	TRBV6-5	TRBJ1-3
CASSLAGYNSPLHF	TGTGCCAGCAGCTTAGCAGGCTATAATTCACCCCTCCACTTT	-	TRBV7-3	TRBJ1-6
CASSQAGLTTDTQYF	TGTGCCAGCAGCCAGGCGGGGTTGACCACAGATACGCAGTATTTT	-	TRBV9	TRBJ2-3
CASTMGGHTGELFF	TGCGCCAGCACGATGGGGGGTCACACCGGGGAGCTGTTTTTT	-	TRBV5-1	TRBJ2-2
CASSPPTESYGYTF	TGTGCCAGCTCACCCCCGACAGAGAGCTATGGCTACACCTTC	-	TRBV18	TRBJ1-2